A single sample gave rise to the 24 T cell receptor beta chains below, sequenced in a study of response to subunit inactivated influenza vaccine. In TCRdb, the RT-PCR reads were re-called with MiXCR into one record per CDR3 protein. This table holds approximately 700,000 distinct CDR3 sequences, 15% to 19% found once. The input for sequencing was PBMCs from blood, taken roughly 12 days after vaccination. Receptor source: a man in his fifties or sixties who received an inactivated influenza vaccine.

This clonotype has a count of ten or more. The V call is TRBV20-1, the J call TRBJ2-1; the D gene is possibly TRBD2 (5 bases). The germline V gene encodes CDR1 DFQATT and CDR2 SNEGSKA (reference sequence). This CDR3 spans 13 amino acids. Trimming took 0 bases from V and 8 from J, leaving 11 bases between them. The CDR3 coding sequence is TGCAGTGCTAGAGATGTCCGGGGTCATGAGCAGTTCTTC. Its protein product is CSARDVRGHEQFF.

This chain connects TRBV25-1 to TRBJ2-3; D not certain. Germline V CDR1 and CDR2: MGHDK, SYGVNS. V was trimmed by 5 bases and J by 8 bases, leaving 8 bases between them. This CDR3 has 11 amino acids. In nucleotides, the CDR3 is TGTGCCAGCAGTCATGGGATTACGCAGTATTTT. This encodes CASSHGITQYF.

This chain joins TRBV12-3 or TRBV12-4 and TRBJ2-3, with TRBD2 identical over 9 bases. The V segment lost 5 bases and the J segment 2 bases; nucleotides outside the gene matches: 11. The CDR3 consists of 17 residues. The CDR3 protein is CASSDFGGGANTDTQYF. The CDR3 coding sequence is TGTGCCAGCAGTGACTTTGGCGGGGGGGCCAACACAGATACGCAGTATTTT.

This rearrangement joins TRBV7-2 to TRBJ2-5, with unresolved D. The germline gives CDR1 SGHTA, CDR2 FQGNSA. The CDR3 is made up of 13 amino acids. V lost 5 bases, J lost 7 bases, and 14 bases lay in between. The CDR3 sequence is CASSKNDRGTQYF. CDR3 DNA: TGTGCCAGCAGCAAAAACGACCGCGGGACCCAGTACTTC.

The rearrangement joins TRBV6-2 or TRBV6-3 to TRBJ2-1; 9 positions match TRBD2. The CDR3 loop spans 14 amino acids. V gave up 3 bases and J gave up 7 bases; unmatched junction bases: 4. Germline CDR1 reads MNHEY; CDR2 reads SVGEGT. This CDR3 is CASSYAGGPNEQFF. The CDR3 DNA reads TGTGCCAGCAGTTATGCGGGGGGGCCTAATGAGCAGTTCTTC.

Only a few counts were recorded for this clonotype. The V gene is TRBV4-1, the J gene TRBJ2-7, with D perhaps assigned TRBD1 or TRBD2 (5 bases each). Deletions cut 2 bases from V and 3 bases from J, with 14 bases between. Per the germline V gene, CDR1 is MGHRA and CDR2 is YSYEKL. CDR3 length: 15 amino acids. The CDR3 DNA sequence: TGCGCCAGCAGCCAACCGGGACGGCGCGTCTACGAGCAGTACTTC. This codes for CASSQPGRRVYEQYF.

The V and J genes are TRBV12-3 or TRBV12-4 and TRBJ2-7; 8 nucleotides align to TRBD1. The trim removed 6 bases at V and 1 base at J, leaving 8 bases unmatched. The CDR3 length is 15 residues. The CDR3 loop is CASRETGAGSYEQYF. CDR3 bases: TGTGCCAGCAGGGAGACAGGGGCGGGATCCTACGAGCAGTACTTC.

This clonotype was seen many times. The V and J genes are TRBV5-1 and TRBJ1-1; perhaps TRBD1 as D (6 bases). The CDR3 has 15 residues. Between the trimmed V and J ends, which lost 4 bases and 4 bases, there was a span of 17 bases. Per the germline V gene, CDR1 is SGHRS and CDR2 is YFSETQ. CDR3 bases: TGCGCCAGCAGCAGCCGGACGGGGGCCAGCACTGAAGCTTTCTTT. Amino acid sequence: CASSSRTGASTEAFF.

The chain joins TRBV11-2 to TRBJ2-7; 7 bases line up with TRBD2. CDR3 size: 11 residues. The trim removed 1 base at V and 12 bases at J, leaving 3 bases unmatched. Germline CDR1 is SGHAT and CDR2 is FQNNGV. Here the CDR3 DNA reads TGTGCCAGCAGCTTAGGACTAGCTCCGTACTTC. This codes for CASSLGLAPYF.

This clonotype was observed at least ten times. The chain employs TRBV20-1 and TRBJ2-3; D may match TRBD1 or TRBD2 (5 bases each). Trimming pared 2 bases from V and 5 bases from J, leaving 14 bases between. Germline CDR1 DFQATT, CDR2 SNEGSKA (reference sequence). This CDR3 region has 14 residues. The CDR3 is CSARRGPGGDTQYF. The CDR3 DNA reads TGCAGTGCTAGACGCGGCCCTGGGGGAGATACGCAGTATTTT.

The chain carries TRBV29-1 and TRBJ2-4; D not resolved. Germline CDR1 and CDR2: SQVTM and ANQGSEA. CDR3 length: 15 residues. V dropped 4 bases and J dropped 8 bases, with 21 bases sitting between them. CDR3 sequence reads: CSVGGSSTSSDIQYF. CDR3 DNA sequence: TGCAGCGTTGGGGGAAGCTCGACTTCATCGGACATTCAGTACTTC. Combining the CDR3 with reference TRBV29-1 and TRBJ2-4 gives the whole variable domain SAVISQKPSRDICQRGTSLTIQCQVDSQVTMMFWYRQQPGQSLTLIATANQGSEATYESGFVIDKFPISRPNLTFSTLTVSNMSPEDSSIYLCSVGGSSTSSDIQYFGAGTRLSVL.

This clonotype was seen a few times. The chain couples TRBV27 to TRBJ2-1; 9 nucleotides align to TRBD1. Trimming at V came to 1 base and at J to 3 bases, leaving 7 bases not matched to a gene. The CDR3 runs 17 residues. The germline gives CDR1 MNHEY, CDR2 SMNVEV (reference sequence). In DNA form, the CDR3 reads TGTGCCAGCAGTTTATTGGGACAGGGAGTGTACTACAATGAGCAGTTCTTC. This codes for CASSLLGQGVYYNEQFF.

This clonotype was detected a few times. The chain employs TRBV6-5 and TRBJ2-1; 7 positions agree with TRBD2. Trimming removed 0 bases from V and 2 bases from J; junction bases left unmatched: 4. The CDR3 has 16 residues. Per germline, CDR1 MNHEY and CDR2 SVGAGI. The CDR3 sequence: CASSYSGTNPYNEQFF. CDR3 in DNA: TGTGCCAGCAGTTACTCGGGGACTAACCCCTACAATGAGCAGTTCTTC.

This clonotype came up a few times. The chain uses TRBV6-2 or TRBV6-3 and TRBJ2-1, with 10 nucleotides matching TRBD2. The germline V gene encodes CDR1 MNHEY and CDR2 SVGEGT. CDR3 length: 14 residues. V lost 8 bases to trimming and J lost 8 bases; unmatched junction nucleotides: 9. The CDR3 DNA reads TGTGCCAGCCAGCGGGAGGGCCACGGCGATGAGCAGTTCTTC. This sequence encodes CASQREGHGDEQFF.

The chain is built from TRBV5-1 and TRBJ2-5, with 8 positions matching TRBD1. CDR1 is SGHRS and CDR2 is YFSETQ in the germline V gene. Losses at the gene ends were 3 bases for V and 3 bases for J; bases not matched to a gene: 4. The CDR3 loop spans 14 amino acids. In nucleotides, the CDR3 is TGCGCCAGCAGCTCTCCGGACAGGGAAGAGACCCAGTACTTC. Protein product: CASSSPDREETQYF.

This clonotype was picked up a small number of times. The genes are TRBV7-2 and TRBJ2-3, with 7 bases fitting TRBD2. The CDR3 extends over 16 amino acids. CDR1 is SGHTA and CDR2 is FQGNSA in the germline V gene. V shed 4 bases and J 4 bases; nucleotides not matched to a gene: 11. The CDR3 region has the DNA TGTGCCAGCAGCTCCTATCTGGCGGGAGCCGCAGATACGCAGTATTTT. Protein: CASSSYLAGAADTQYF.

The sample holds a few counts of this clonotype. This chain connects TRBV29-1 to TRBJ2-7; the match to TRBD1 covers 8 bases. After removal of 7 bases from V and 6 bases from J, the junction contained 8 bases not matched to a gene. The germline V gene encodes CDR1 SQVTM and CDR2 ANQGSEA. The CDR3 is made up of 12 amino acids. The DNA for the CDR3 is TGCAGCGGGGGGACAGGTGGTCGCGAGCAGTACTTC. Encoded protein: CSGGTGGREQYF.

J is TRBJ1-5 and V is TRBV9; D not certain. The V end was cut by 4 bases, the J end by 5 bases, with 10 bases between. Germline CDR1 reads SGDLS; CDR2 reads YYNGEE. This CDR3 comprises 13 residues. The CDR3 DNA reads as TGTGCCAGCAGCCCAAACAGCGATCAGCCCCAGCATTTT. Translated: CASSPNSDQPQHF.

This clonotype was found many times. V and J are TRBV11-2 and TRBJ2-7, with D possibly matching TRBD2 (6 bases). Trimming pared 1 base from V and 3 bases from J, leaving 10 bases between. The CDR3 totals 14 residues. The germline V gene has CDR1 SGHAT and CDR2 FQNNGV. The CDR3 region has the DNA TGTGCCAGCAGCTTAGGAGGGACTTACTACGAGCAGTACTTC. Amino acids: CASSLGGTYYEQYF. Full variable domain (rest looked up from reference TRBV11-2 and TRBJ2-7): EAGVAQSPRYKIIEKRQSVAFWCNPISGHATLYWYQQILGQGPKLLIQFQNNGVVDDSQLPKDRFSAERLKGVDSTLKIQPAKLEDSAVYLCASSLGGTYYEQYFGPGTRLTVT.

This CDR3 is CASSDVGASDTQYF. CDR3 nucleotide sequence: TGTGCCAGCAGTGATGTGGGGGCGTCTGATACGCAGTATTTT. This chain joins TRBV2 and TRBJ2-3, with TRBD1 as a possible D gene (6 bases). Germline V gene sequence: CDR1 SNHLY, CDR2 FYNNEI. The CDR3 sequence is 14 residues long. Trimming stripped 3 bases from V and 6 bases from J, with 13 bases between.

This clonotype has just a few counts. The rearrangement links TRBV27 to TRBJ2-7; TRBD2 aligns across 7 bases. Trimming removed 3 bases from V and 6 bases from J; junction bases left unmatched: 8. The CDR3 runs to 14 residues. Germline loops: CDR1 MNHEY, CDR2 SMNVEV (reference sequence). The CDR3 coding sequence is TGTGCCAGCAGTTTCAGGCGGGGGAACTCCGAGCAGTACTTC. Amino acids: CASSFRRGNSEQYF.

This clonotype was recorded many times. The chain has TRBV7-2 and TRBJ1-5; D is uncertain. V was cut by 5 bases and J by 4 bases, with 9 bases left in between. The CDR3 has 13 amino acids. The germline gives CDR1 SGHTA, CDR2 FQGNSA. As DNA, the CDR3 is TGTGCCAGCAGCCCCTCACGAAATCAGCCCCAGCATTTT. Translated: CASSPSRNQPQHF. Drawing the rest from reference TRBV7-2 and TRBJ1-5, the complete variable domain is GAGVSQSPSNKVTEKGKDVELRCDPISGHTALYWYRQSLGQGLEFLIYFQGNSAPDKSGLPSDRFSAERTGGSVSTLTIQRTQQEDSAVYLCASSPSRNQPQHFGDGTRLSIL.

The rearrangement links TRBV5-1 to TRBJ1-2, with TRBD1 identical over 7 bases. The CDR3 spans 14 residues. Unmatched junction bases numbered 6, after V lost 0 bases and J lost 7 bases. The germline V gene encodes CDR1 SGHRS and CDR2 YFSETQ. CDR3 region: CASSLAGQDGGYTF. As DNA, the CDR3 is TGCGCCAGCAGCTTGGCCGGACAGGATGGTGGCTACACCTTC.

V usage is TRBV18 and J usage is TRBJ2-5, with 11 bases that match TRBD1. The germline CDR1 and CDR2 sequences are KGHSH and LQKENI. V was pared by 0 bases and J by 4 bases, with 4 bases of the junction left unmatched. CDR3 size: 16 residues. CDR3 DNA sequence: TGTGCCAGCTCACCACCGAGAGGACAGGGGGCAGAGACCCAGTACTTC. This translates into CASSPPRGQGAETQYF.